The clone carrying this T cell receptor beta chain was observed at least ten times. The entry originates in a study of identical twins. With 4 bases clipped from V and 4 bases from J, the junction kept 6 bases outside the gene matches. CDR1 is SGDLS and CDR2 is YYNGEE in the germline V gene. CDR3 length: 14 residues. One entry per CDR3 protein, called by TCRdb with MiXCR from the 5' RACE reads. This sample has nearly 650,000 distinct CDR3 sequences, with 7% to 7.5% found just once. These data also formed part of another study, on yellow fever vaccine responses in identical twins.

The TCR originated in a woman aged 18-29 years in good health. Sequencing was carried out using PBMCs. This chain links TRBV9 with TRBJ2-3; 7 bases are shared with TRBD2. The DNA of the CDR3 is TGTGCCAGCAGCCCCCTTGCGGGGGCAGATACGCAGTATTTT. Its translation is CASSPLAGADTQYF.